The rows below give T cell receptor beta chains drawn from one sample of a study of T cell responses to AZD1222 COVID-19 vaccine. Repertoires were generated with immunoSEQ multiplex PCR, while TCRdb's copy carries only in-frame clones and drops some. Of about 130,000 clones detected, 70% to 90% appear once; the ten largest clones hold 1.9%. The source was peripheral blood, collected on day 0 of AZD1222 vaccination. These receptors were obtained from an adult in good health. CDR3s include the opening cysteine and the closing phenylalanine or tryptophan. The order of the fields is J gene, D gene, CDR3 length, V gene, clone size, CDR3 DNA, CDR3 protein. A D gene is named only where the DNA matches it firmly. Rows give clone size only sometimes, using once, few, many, or a class for an expanded clone.

J: TRBJ1-2; D: .; length: 16; V: TRBV18; size: .; DNA: TGTGCCAGCTCACCCGGAGGAGGGGGGTCTAACTATGGCTACACCTTC; CDR3: CASSPGGGGSNYGYTF
J: TRBJ2-2; D: .; length: 17; V: TRBV19; size: .; DNA: TGTGCCAGTAGTAGACGGAGCCGGGATACCCCTTTAGGGGAGCTGTTTTTT; CDR3: CASSRRSRDTPLGELFF
J: TRBJ1-3; D: .; length: 16; V: TRBV6-2/TRBV6-3; size: .; DNA: TGTGCCAGCAGTTTTTTGCCGACAAGCTCTGGAAACACCATATATTTT; CDR3: CASSFLPTSSGNTIYF
J: TRBJ2-2; D: TRBD1; length: 14; V: TRBV6-5; size: .; DNA: TGTGCCGGACGACAGGGGGCGAACACCGGGGAGCTGTTTTTT; CDR3: CAGRQGANTGELFF
J: TRBJ2-7; D: TRBD1; length: 15; V: TRBV4-1; size: .; DNA: TGCGCCAGCAGCCATGGGACAGGGGCCGCCTACGAGCAGTACTTC; CDR3: CASSHGTGAAYEQYF
J: TRBJ2-7; D: .; length: 13; V: TRBV5-3; size: .; DNA: TGTGCCAGGAGGACATATTACTCCTACGAGCAGTACTTC; CDR3: CARRTYYSYEQYF
J: TRBJ1-1; D: .; length: 15; V: TRBV27; size: once; DNA: TGTGCCAGCAGTAAATCGAGGGGTGGGGAGACTGAAGCTTTCTTT; CDR3: CASSKSRGGETEAFF
J: TRBJ1-1; D: .; length: 13; V: TRBV3-1/TRBV3-2; size: .; DNA: TGTGCCAGCAGCCGAGGGGGGCTGACTGAAGCTTTCTTT; CDR3: CASSRGGLTEAFF
J: TRBJ1-6; D: .; length: 14; V: TRBV19; size: once; DNA: TGTGCCAGTGATGAGAGGGGGTTCAATTCACCCCTCCACTTT; CDR3: CASDERGFNSPLHF
J: TRBJ2-2; D: TRBD2; length: 16; V: TRBV13; size: .; DNA: TGTGCCAGCAGCTTAAACGGGCGGGGGTACACCGGGGAGCTGTTTTTT; CDR3: CASSLNGRGYTGELFF
J: TRBJ2-1; D: .; length: 14; V: TRBV5-5; size: .; DNA: TGTGCCAGCAGCCCCACCGGGACAAACAATGAGCAGTTCTTC; CDR3: CASSPTGTNNEQFF
J: TRBJ1-4; D: .; length: 14; V: TRBV27; size: .; DNA: TGTGCCAGCAGCATGGACGGTATTCTTAAAAAACTGTTTTTT; CDR3: CASSMDGILKKLFF
J: TRBJ2-7; D: TRBD2; length: 14; V: TRBV5-1; size: .; DNA: TGCGCCAGCAGCTTGCCGGGGGGATCCTACGAGCAGTACTTC; CDR3: CASSLPGGSYEQYF
J: TRBJ1-4; D: .; length: 15; V: TRBV6-5; size: .; DNA: TGTGCCAGCAGTTATCAAGGTGCTACTAATGAAAAACTGTTTTTT; CDR3: CASSYQGATNEKLFF
J: TRBJ2-7; D: .; length: 14; V: TRBV4-3; size: .; DNA: TGCGCCAGCAGCCAAGAGCACAGCACCTACGAGCAGTACTTC; CDR3: CASSQEHSTYEQYF
J: TRBJ2-3; D: .; length: 14; V: TRBV5-1; size: .; DNA: TGCGCCAGCAGCTTGGGGGGCCCCACAGATACGCAGTATTTT; CDR3: CASSLGGPTDTQYF
J: TRBJ2-7; D: TRBD2; length: 16; V: TRBV5-1; size: .; DNA: TGCGCCAGCAGCTTCGGACTAGCGGGAGGCCGCTACGAGCAGTACTTC; CDR3: CASSFGLAGGRYEQYF
J: TRBJ1-5; D: .; length: 19; V: TRBV19; size: .; DNA: TGTGCCAGTAGTTTTTATCTTAGTCCGGAGACTTTCGGCAATCAGCCCCAGCATTTT; CDR3: CASSFYLSPETFGNQPQHF
J: TRBJ1-1; D: .; length: 13; V: TRBV27; size: .; DNA: TGTGCCAGCAGTTTACAGATGAACACTGAAGCTTTCTTT; CDR3: CASSLQMNTEAFF
J: TRBJ2-3; D: TRBD2; length: 15; V: TRBV18; size: once; DNA: TGTGCCAGCTCACCAACGAGCGGGAGTGAGGATACGCAGTATTTT; CDR3: CASSPTSGSEDTQYF
J: TRBJ2-6; D: TRBD1; length: 18; V: TRBV5-1; size: .; DNA: TGCGCCAGCAGCTCGACCTGGACAGGGGGTGTCGGGGCCAACGTCCTGACTTTC; CDR3: CASSSTWTGGVGANVLTF
J: TRBJ2-7; D: .; length: 14; V: TRBV28; size: once; DNA: TGTGCCAGTCAGTCCAACGGGCTACCCTACGAGCAGTACTTC; CDR3: CASQSNGLPYEQYF
J: TRBJ1-3; D: .; length: 16; V: TRBV28; size: .; DNA: TGTGCCAGCAGTTTCCCGACAGTTAGCTCTGGAAACACCATATATTTT; CDR3: CASSFPTVSSGNTIYF
J: TRBJ2-1; D: .; length: 16; V: TRBV24-1; size: .; DNA: TGTGCCACCAGTGATCCCTCAGGGTCCCTGGAAAATGAGCAGTTCTTC; CDR3: CATSDPSGSLENEQFF
J: TRBJ2-5; D: .; length: 13; V: TRBV7-6; size: .; DNA: TGTGCCAGCACCCCAGTTCCCCAAGAGACCCAGTACTTC; CDR3: CASTPVPQETQYF
J: TRBJ1-1; D: .; length: 13; V: TRBV10-2; size: .; DNA: TGCGCCAGTAGGGCGGGGGCTGACACTGAAGCTTTCTTT; CDR3: CASRAGADTEAFF
J: TRBJ2-2; D: .; length: 16; V: TRBV5-1; size: .; DNA: TGCGCCAGCAACGGCTGGGGCCAGCTGAACACCGGGGAGCTGTTTTTT; CDR3: CASNGWGQLNTGELFF
J: TRBJ1-3; D: .; length: 16; V: TRBV3-1/TRBV3-2; size: .; DNA: TGTGCCAGCAGCCAACCTTTAGAAAGCTCTGGAAACACCATATATTTT; CDR3: CASSQPLESSGNTIYF
J: TRBJ1-2; D: TRBD1; length: 16; V: TRBV7-3; size: .; DNA: TGTGCCAGCAGCTTTCCGGACAGGGAGCACGGCTATGGCTACACCTTC; CDR3: CASSFPDREHGYGYTF
J: TRBJ1-4; D: .; length: 15; V: TRBV7-2; size: .; DNA: TGTGCCAGCAGCTTGGACTCGCTTAGGCGTGAAAAACTGTTTTTT; CDR3: CASSLDSLRREKLFF
J: TRBJ1-5; D: .; length: 14; V: TRBV19; size: .; DNA: TGTGCCAGTAGTATGACAGGCAAGAATCAGCCCCAGCATTTT; CDR3: CASSMTGKNQPQHF
J: TRBJ1-5; D: TRBD1; length: 15; V: TRBV19; size: .; DNA: TGTGCCAGTAGTGGACAGGGGTTAAGCAATCAGCCCCAGCATTTT; CDR3: CASSGQGLSNQPQHF
J: TRBJ2-7; D: .; length: 12; V: TRBV27; size: .; DNA: TGTGCCAGCAGTTTCAGCTCCTACGAGCAGTACTTC; CDR3: CASSFSSYEQYF
J: TRBJ2-1; D: .; length: 12; V: TRBV25-1; size: .; DNA: TGTGCCAGCAGGCAGAGAATGAATGAGCAGTTCTTC; CDR3: CASRQRMNEQFF
J: TRBJ1-5; D: .; length: 14; V: TRBV5-8; size: .; DNA: TGTGCCAGCAGCCCGGCGACTCGCAATCAGCCCCAGCATTTT; CDR3: CASSPATRNQPQHF
J: TRBJ2-1; D: .; length: 13; V: TRBV5-1; size: .; DNA: TGCGCCAGCAGCTCGTACAGTATCCATGAGCAGTTCTTC; CDR3: CASSSYSIHEQFF
J: TRBJ2-7; D: TRBD1; length: 23; V: TRBV2; size: .; DNA: TGTGCCAGCAGTGAAGCCCAGGTATTTGACAGGGGGCCGACCGATAATATTTACTACGAGCAGTACTTC; CDR3: CASSEAQVFDRGPTDNIYYEQYF
J: TRBJ1-6; D: .; length: 13; V: TRBV19; size: few; DNA: TGTGCCAGTGGCAGCGGGATTAATTCACCCCTCCACTTT; CDR3: CASGSGINSPLHF
J: TRBJ2-1; D: .; length: 20; V: TRBV21-1; size: .; DNA: TGTGCCAGCACCACAATACCGGGGAGAATTAGCGGGAGCCCCGGGAATGAGCAGTTCTTC; CDR3: CASTTIPGRISGSPGNEQFF
J: TRBJ2-5; D: .; length: 12; V: TRBV6-6; size: few; DNA: TGTGCCAGCGCCGGGGGTATAGAGACCCAGTACTTC; CDR3: CASAGGIETQYF
J: TRBJ1-5; D: .; length: 16; V: TRBV5-8; size: .; DNA: TGTGCCAGCACCCCGGCGGGGGCCAGGGGCAATCAGCCCCAGCATTTT; CDR3: CASTPAGARGNQPQHF
J: TRBJ1-1; D: .; length: 17; V: TRBV6-6; size: .; DNA: TGTGCCAGCAGTCAGGACTATGGGGCAGAACGGGGCACTGAAGCTTTCTTT; CDR3: CASSQDYGAERGTEAFF
J: TRBJ1-3; D: .; length: 13; V: TRBV19; size: .; DNA: TGTGCCAGCTTTGATTTCTCTGGAAACACCATATATTTT; CDR3: CASFDFSGNTIYF
J: TRBJ1-4; D: .; length: 13; V: TRBV6-5; size: once; DNA: TGTGCCAGCAGTCGAGGACAGACTGAAAAACTGTTTTTT; CDR3: CASSRGQTEKLFF
J: TRBJ1-6; D: TRBD1; length: 15; V: TRBV6-5; size: .; DNA: TGTGCCAGCAGTTACCTGACAGGGGGGAATTCACCCCTCCACTTT; CDR3: CASSYLTGGNSPLHF
J: TRBJ1-2; D: TRBD1; length: 14; V: TRBV5-1; size: .; DNA: TGCGCCAGCAGCTCCCCGACAGGGGCGGATGGCTACACCTTC; CDR3: CASSSPTGADGYTF